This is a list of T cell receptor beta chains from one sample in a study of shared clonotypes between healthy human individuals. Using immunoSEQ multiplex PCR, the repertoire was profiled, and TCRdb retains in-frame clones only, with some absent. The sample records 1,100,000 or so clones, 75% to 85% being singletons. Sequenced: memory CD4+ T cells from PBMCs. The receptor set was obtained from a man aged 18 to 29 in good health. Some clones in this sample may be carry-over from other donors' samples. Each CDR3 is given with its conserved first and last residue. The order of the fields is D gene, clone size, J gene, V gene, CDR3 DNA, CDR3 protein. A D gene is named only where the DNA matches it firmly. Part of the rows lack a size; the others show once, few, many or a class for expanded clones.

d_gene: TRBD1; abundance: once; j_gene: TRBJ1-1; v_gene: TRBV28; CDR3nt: TGTGCCAGCAGTACCCCGGGACAGGGACCTGAAGCTTTCTTT; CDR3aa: CASSTPGQGPEAFF
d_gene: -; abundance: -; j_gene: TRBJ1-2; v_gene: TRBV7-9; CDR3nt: TGTGCCAGCAGCTTATTGGAGGATGGCTACACCTTC; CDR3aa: CASSLLEDGYTF
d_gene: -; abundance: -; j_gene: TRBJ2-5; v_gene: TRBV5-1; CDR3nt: TGCGCCAGCAGCTTGTACCAGGGACAAGAGACCCAGTACTTC; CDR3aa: CASSLYQGQETQYF
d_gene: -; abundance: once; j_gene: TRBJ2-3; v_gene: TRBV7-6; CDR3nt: TGTGCCAGCAGCTTAGCCAACACAGATACGCAGTATTTT; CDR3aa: CASSLANTDTQYF
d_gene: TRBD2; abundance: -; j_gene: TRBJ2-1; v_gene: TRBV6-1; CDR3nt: TGTGCCAGCAGCCGACTAGCGGAGGAGCAGTTCTTC; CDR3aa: CASSRLAEEQFF
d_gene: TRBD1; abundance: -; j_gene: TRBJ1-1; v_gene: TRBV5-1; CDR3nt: TGCGCCAGCAGCTTCGCTTCAGGGGGCCTGAACACTGAAGCTTTCTTT; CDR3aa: CASSFASGGLNTEAFF
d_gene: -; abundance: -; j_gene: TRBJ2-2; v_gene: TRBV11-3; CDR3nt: TGTGCCAGCAGCTTACGCGTCGGGAGTGGCACCGGGGAGCTGTTTTTT; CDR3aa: CASSLRVGSGTGELFF
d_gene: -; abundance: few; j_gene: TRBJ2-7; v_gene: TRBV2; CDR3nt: TGTGCCAGTAATTTCTTCGGGACCCCGGCGGAAGAGCAGTACTTC; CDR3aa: CASNFFGTPAEEQYF
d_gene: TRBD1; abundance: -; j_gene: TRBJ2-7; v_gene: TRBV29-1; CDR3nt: TGCAGCGTAACCAAACAGGACAGGGGCCCCTACGAGCAGTACTTC; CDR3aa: CSVTKQDRGPYEQYF
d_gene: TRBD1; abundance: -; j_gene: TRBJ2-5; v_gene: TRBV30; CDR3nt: TGTGCCTGGAGGGCAGGGGGCGGGAAGACCCAGTACTTC; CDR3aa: CAWRAGGGKTQYF
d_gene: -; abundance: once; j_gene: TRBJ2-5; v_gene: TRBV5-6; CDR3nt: TGTGCCAGCATCCGGCAGTACCAAGAGACCCAGTACTTC; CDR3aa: CASIRQYQETQYF
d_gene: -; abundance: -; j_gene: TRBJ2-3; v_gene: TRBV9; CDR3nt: TGTGCCAGCAGCGTAGATCGCGGGGCCCCAGATACGCAGTATTTT; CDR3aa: CASSVDRGAPDTQYF
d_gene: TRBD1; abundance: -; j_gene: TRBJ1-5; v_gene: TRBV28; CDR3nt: TGTGCCAGCAGCTACGGGACAGTAGATAGCAATCAGCCCCAGCATTTT; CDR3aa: CASSYGTVDSNQPQHF
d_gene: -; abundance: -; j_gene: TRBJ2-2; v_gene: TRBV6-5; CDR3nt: TGTGCCAGCAGTTACGACCAAACCGGGGAGCTGTTTTTT; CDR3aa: CASSYDQTGELFF
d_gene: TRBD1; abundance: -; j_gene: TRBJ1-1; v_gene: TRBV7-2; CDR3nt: TGTGCCAGCAGCTTAGAGGGGGCTTCGGGTGGCACTGAAGCTTTCTTT; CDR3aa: CASSLEGASGGTEAFF
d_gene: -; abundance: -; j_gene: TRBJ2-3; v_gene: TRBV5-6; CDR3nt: TGTGCCAGCAGCTTGGGGGGCGGAATCACAGATACGCAGTATTTT; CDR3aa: CASSLGGGITDTQYF
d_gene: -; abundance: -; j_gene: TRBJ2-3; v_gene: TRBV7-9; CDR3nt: TGTGCCAGCAGCCCCCAGGGGCGCAGGACCACAGATACGCAGTATTTT; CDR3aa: CASSPQGRRTTDTQYF
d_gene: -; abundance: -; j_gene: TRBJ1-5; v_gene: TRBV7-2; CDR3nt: TGTGCCAGCAGCCTGGGGCAGGGTAGCAATCAGCCCCAGCATTTT; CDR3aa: CASSLGQGSNQPQHF
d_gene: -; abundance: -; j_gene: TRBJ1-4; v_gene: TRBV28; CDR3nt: TGTGCCAGCGTAGTTGGGAGCTCCTTGGGGCAGGAGGAAAAACTGTTTTTT; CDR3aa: CASVVGSSLGQEEKLFF
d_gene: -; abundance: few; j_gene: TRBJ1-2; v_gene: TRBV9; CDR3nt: TGTGCCAGCAGCCCAGGGATCTATGGCTACACCTTC; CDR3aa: CASSPGIYGYTF
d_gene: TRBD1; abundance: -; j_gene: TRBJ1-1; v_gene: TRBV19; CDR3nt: TGTGCCAGTAGTGGACAGGGGGCCACTGAAGCTTTCTTT; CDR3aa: CASSGQGATEAFF
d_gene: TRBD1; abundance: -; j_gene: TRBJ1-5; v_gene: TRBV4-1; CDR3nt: TGCGCCAGCAGCCAAAATCCGGGACAGAGCAATCAGCCCCAGCATTTT; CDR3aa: CASSQNPGQSNQPQHF
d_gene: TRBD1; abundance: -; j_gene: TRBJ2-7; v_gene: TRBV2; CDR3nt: TGTGCCAGCAGCGACTATAGACAGGGCGAGATCTACGAGCAGTACTTC; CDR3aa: CASSDYRQGEIYEQYF
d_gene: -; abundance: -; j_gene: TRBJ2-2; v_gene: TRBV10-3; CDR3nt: TGTGCCATCAGTGAGAACCGGGGGCGGGGCACCGGGGAGCTGTTTTTT; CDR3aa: CAISENRGRGTGELFF
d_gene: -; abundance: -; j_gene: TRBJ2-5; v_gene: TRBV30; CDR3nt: TGTGCCTGGAGCAGGACAATTCAAGAGACCCAGTACTTC; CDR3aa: CAWSRTIQETQYF
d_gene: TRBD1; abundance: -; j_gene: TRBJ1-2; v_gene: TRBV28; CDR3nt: TGTGCCAGCAGAAGGGGGCTCGGTGTCTATGGCTACACCTTC; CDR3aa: CASRRGLGVYGYTF
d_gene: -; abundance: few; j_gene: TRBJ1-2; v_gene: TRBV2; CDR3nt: TGTGCCAGCAGTTCTGAGACGGTCTATGGCTACACCTTC; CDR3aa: CASSSETVYGYTF
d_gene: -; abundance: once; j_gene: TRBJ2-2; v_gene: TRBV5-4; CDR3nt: TGTGCCAGCAGCTCGGGCCCGGGACCCGCGAACACCGGGGAGCTGTTTTTT; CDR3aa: CASSSGPGPANTGELFF